This is a list of T cell receptor beta chains from one sample in a study of blood T cell repertoires in COVID-19. The method was immunoSEQ multiplex PCR; TCRdb's version includes in-frame clones alone and lacks a portion of them. Of about 61,000 clones detected, under 85% appear once; the ten largest clones hold less than 6%. Sequences were obtained from peripheral blood. The receptors here all came from a woman in her 70s with acute or convalescent COVID-19. Both conserved end residues are part of each CDR3. D genes are given only for firm matches. Expanded clones are given a class, and other clones once, few, many or no size at all.

-,TRBJ1-5,-,TRBV2,17,CASSESRTPVGVQPQHF
-,TRBJ1-4,-,TRBV4-1,16,CASSQDRNVVNEKLFF
TRBD1,TRBJ1-2,-,TRBV24-1,15,CAAEGGRGEHYGYTF
-,TRBJ2-7,few,TRBV11-1,13,CASSGGHGYEQYF
-,TRBJ2-5,-,TRBV18,14,CASSPNHPRETQYF
-,TRBJ1-4,-,TRBV5-8,15,CASSLNVGRDEKLFF
TRBD2,TRBJ2-1,-,TRBV2,10,CASSGVEQFF
TRBD2,TRBJ2-7,-,TRBV3-1/TRBV3-2,14,CASSPGTSGDEQYF
-,TRBJ2-7,-,TRBV4-3,16,CASSQDSNAPLYEQYF
TRBD1,TRBJ2-7,-,TRBV5-5,15,CASSLGWQGAYEQYF
TRBD1,TRBJ1-2,-,TRBV7-3,14,CASSEQGADYGYTF
TRBD1,TRBJ2-1,-,TRBV12-5,14,CASGPGTVYNEQFF
-,TRBJ2-3,-,TRBV7-2,13,CASSLDPRDTQYF
-,TRBJ2-3,-,TRBV2,13,CASKAVSTDTQYF
-,TRBJ1-1,-,TRBV3-1/TRBV3-2,13,CASKSGLTTEAFF
-,TRBJ1-2,few,TRBV5-3,10,CARSSRDYTF
TRBD2,TRBJ2-7,once,TRBV6-5,13,CASRGSGSFEQYF
-,TRBJ1-4,few,TRBV5-5,14,CASSDRGLIGGLFF
TRBD2,TRBJ2-2,-,TRBV19,16,CASSTRGGAFIGELFF
-,TRBJ2-1,once,TRBV29-1,15,CSVPPGGGTHNEQFF